This is a list of T cell receptor beta chains from one sample in a study of radiotherapy plus CTLA-4 blockade in lung cancer. Some clones are missing from TCRdb's copy, which holds only in-frame ones; the method was immunoSEQ multiplex PCR. Among some 110,000 clones listed, 80% to 90% were seen once. This material consisted of peripheral blood, taken from a patient treated with radiotherapy plus ipilimumab. The receptors here all came from a human donor with non-small cell lung cancer that progressed on radiotherapy plus ipilimumab. Each CDR3 is given with its conserved first and last residue. Fields, in order: clone size, CDR3 length, V gene, J gene, CDR3 protein. A row's size may be missing; if present it is once, few, many or a size class.

abundance: NA
len: 14
v_gene: TRBV7-2
j_gene: TRBJ2-7
CDR3aa: CASSWGGVGGEQYF

abundance: NA
len: 17
v_gene: TRBV18
j_gene: TRBJ2-1
CDR3aa: CASSWTSGLSSYNEQFF

abundance: NA
len: 17
v_gene: TRBV5-6
j_gene: TRBJ1-2
CDR3aa: CASSLGRGTGRSYGYTF

abundance: NA
len: 13
v_gene: TRBV6-1
j_gene: TRBJ1-1
CDR3aa: CASKERGNTEAFF

abundance: NA
len: 13
v_gene: TRBV11-1
j_gene: TRBJ2-5
CDR3aa: CASSLNPKETQYF

abundance: NA
len: 15
v_gene: TRBV5-1
j_gene: TRBJ1-3
CDR3aa: CASSLDGLSGNTIYF

abundance: once
len: 16
v_gene: TRBV9
j_gene: TRBJ2-5
CDR3aa: CASSSRGRGGRETQYF

abundance: NA
len: 15
v_gene: TRBV13
j_gene: TRBJ2-7
CDR3aa: CASSLRKGENYEQYF

abundance: NA
len: 14
v_gene: TRBV6-1
j_gene: TRBJ2-6
CDR3aa: CASSEGSGANVLTF

abundance: few
len: 14
v_gene: TRBV14
j_gene: TRBJ2-5
CDR3aa: CASSLTGGQETQYF

abundance: NA
len: 15
v_gene: TRBV5-1
j_gene: TRBJ2-2
CDR3aa: CASSLAATSTGELFF

abundance: NA
len: 14
v_gene: TRBV18
j_gene: TRBJ2-5
CDR3aa: CASSYNLGQETQYF

abundance: NA
len: 16
v_gene: TRBV19
j_gene: TRBJ1-5
CDR3aa: CASSIGPQGVRQPQHF

abundance: NA
len: 13
v_gene: TRBV5-1
j_gene: TRBJ2-5
CDR3aa: CASSSRRGETQYF

abundance: NA
len: 13
v_gene: TRBV18
j_gene: TRBJ1-3
CDR3aa: CASSTGLGNTIYF

abundance: NA
len: 12
v_gene: TRBV5-1
j_gene: TRBJ1-2
CDR3aa: CASSLERGGYTF

abundance: NA
len: 14
v_gene: TRBV28
j_gene: TRBJ1-5
CDR3aa: CASSSVNSNQPQHF

abundance: few
len: 14
v_gene: TRBV5-1
j_gene: TRBJ2-7
CDR3aa: CASSLNRGTYEQYF

abundance: few
len: 12
v_gene: TRBV11-1
j_gene: TRBJ1-1
CDR3aa: CASSSESAEAFF

abundance: NA
len: 15
v_gene: TRBV11-2
j_gene: TRBJ2-1
CDR3aa: CASSLSGGSYGEQFF

abundance: NA
len: 13
v_gene: TRBV29-1
j_gene: TRBJ1-5
CDR3aa: CSVGAGLGQPQHF

abundance: NA
len: 17
v_gene: TRBV4-1
j_gene: TRBJ2-7
CDR3aa: CASSHTPGLAGVYEQYF

abundance: NA
len: 15
v_gene: TRBV4-1
j_gene: TRBJ2-7
CDR3aa: CASSRQREGPYEQYF

abundance: NA
len: 12
v_gene: TRBV7-6
j_gene: TRBJ2-2
CDR3aa: CASRTGTGELFF

abundance: NA
len: 13
v_gene: TRBV11-2
j_gene: TRBJ2-4
CDR3aa: CASSLEDRGLRYF

abundance: NA
len: 18
v_gene: TRBV7-9
j_gene: TRBJ2-2
CDR3aa: CASSSPQGAPQSAGELFF

abundance: NA
len: 14
v_gene: TRBV14
j_gene: TRBJ2-1
CDR3aa: CASSSRRGPGEQFF

abundance: NA
len: 12
v_gene: TRBV2
j_gene: TRBJ2-1
CDR3aa: CASSVRLAGVFF

abundance: NA
len: 13
v_gene: TRBV5-1
j_gene: TRBJ2-3
CDR3aa: CASSPGTTDTQYF

abundance: NA
len: 15
v_gene: TRBV9
j_gene: TRBJ2-1
CDR3aa: CASSVGLALKNEQFF

abundance: NA
len: 14
v_gene: TRBV5-1
j_gene: TRBJ2-1
CDR3aa: CASSLGGPGNEQFF

abundance: NA
len: 15
v_gene: TRBV10-3
j_gene: TRBJ2-2
CDR3aa: CAIKEQGKNTGELFF

abundance: NA
len: 16
v_gene: TRBV5-1
j_gene: TRBJ1-2
CDR3aa: CASSFSFDRGSYGYTF

abundance: NA
len: 17
v_gene: TRBV4-2
j_gene: TRBJ2-5
CDR3aa: CASSQEGRLAGLETQYF

abundance: once
len: 15
v_gene: TRBV5-1
j_gene: TRBJ2-3
CDR3aa: CASSQRTGWTDTQYF